These T cell receptor beta chains were read from a single sample in a study of shared clonotypes between healthy human individuals. The method was immunoSEQ multiplex PCR; TCRdb's version includes in-frame clones alone and lacks a portion of them. This table has about 2.4 million clones, 93% appearing once. Sequenced material: naive CD4+ T cells from PBMCs. All receptors come from a man aged 18 to 30 in good health. Some clones in this sample may be carry-over from other donors' samples. Both conserved end residues are part of each CDR3. The D gene is left open where the match is weak. Not all rows give a size; the values are once, few, many and, for expanded clones, a class.

v_call	j_call	clone_size	d_call	cdr3_nt	cdr3_aa
TRBV7-9	TRBJ1-2	NA	NA	TGTGCCAGCAGCTTAGCGACGGCCATACATAACTATGGCTACACCTTC	CASSLATAIHNYGYTF
TRBV6-6	TRBJ2-5	NA	NA	TGTGCCAGCCGCTCGCGGGACATTGAAGAGACCCAGTACTTC	CASRSRDIEETQYF
TRBV4-2	TRBJ2-7	once	NA	TGTGCCAGCAGCCAAGATCTGGTCTACGAGCAGTACTTC	CASSQDLVYEQYF
TRBV19	TRBJ2-7	NA	NA	TGTGCCAGTAGTATAAGGGTAGAGGGGACCGAGCAGTACTTC	CASSIRVEGTEQYF
TRBV30	TRBJ1-1	NA	TRBD1	TGTGCCTGGAGTGCTGACAGGGCATGGGATGCTTTCTTT	CAWSADRAWDAFF
TRBV5-1	TRBJ2-3	NA	TRBD2	TGCGCCAGCAGACCTATGGGGACTAGCGGGAGCACAGATACGCAGTATTTT	CASRPMGTSGSTDTQYF
TRBV4-2	TRBJ2-1	NA	TRBD2	TGTGCCAGCAGCCAAGATCAGAGACTAGCGGGAACGGAACAGTTCTTC	CASSQDQRLAGTEQFF
TRBV18	TRBJ2-3	NA	NA	TGTGCCAGCTCACCACCGATCGTCACAGATACGCAGTATTTT	CASSPPIVTDTQYF
TRBV6-1	TRBJ2-1	NA	TRBD1	TGTGCCAGCAGTATCGAACAGGGGGCGCGTGAGCAGTTCTTC	CASSIEQGAREQFF
TRBV19	TRBJ2-7	NA	TRBD1	TGTGCCAGTAGTATTATGACAGGGCCCTACGAGCAGTACTTC	CASSIMTGPYEQYF
TRBV14	TRBJ2-1	NA	NA	TGTGCCAGCAGCCAAGACCCGGCACAGCAGTTCTTC	CASSQDPAQQFF
TRBV6-1	TRBJ1-2	NA	TRBD1	TGTGCCGGTGGGCCGGCGGCAGGGGGTAACTATGGCTACACCTTC	CAGGPAAGGNYGYTF
TRBV4-1	TRBJ2-5	NA	TRBD2	TGCGCCAGCAGCTCCGGGACTAGCGGGAGGGCTCGTGGGTTAGAGACCCAGTACTTC	CASSSGTSGRARGLETQYF
TRBV30	TRBJ2-3	NA	NA	TGTGCCTGGAGTGTGCAGGGGACTAGCACAGATACGCAGTATTTT	CAWSVQGTSTDTQYF
TRBV14	TRBJ2-7	NA	NA	TGTGCCAGCAGCCCATTGGGGGCCGGACAAGGGCGGGAGCAGTACTTC	CASSPLGAGQGREQYF
TRBV5-1	TRBJ2-1	NA	NA	TGCGCCAGCAGCTCTACAATACCCTCCTACAATGAGCAGTTCTTC	CASSSTIPSYNEQFF
TRBV19	TRBJ2-1	NA	TRBD1	TGTGCCAGTAGTCCTACGGGACAGGTACCCGTTGAGCAGTTCTTC	CASSPTGQVPVEQFF
TRBV5-1	TRBJ1-2	NA	TRBD1	TGCGCCAGCAGCTTGTTCGGACAGGGCCATGGCTACACCTTC	CASSLFGQGHGYTF
TRBV6-5	TRBJ2-6	once	NA	TGTGCCAGCAGAGTCGGCTTTGCTGGGGCCAACGTCCTGACTTTC	CASRVGFAGANVLTF
TRBV7-9	TRBJ2-1	NA	NA	TGTGCCAGCAGCTTAGGTATGGTGCAGTTCTTC	CASSLGMVQFF
TRBV19	TRBJ2-3	NA	TRBD2	TGTGCCAGTTCTAAGGGGAGCGGGGGCACAGATACGCAGTATTTT	CASSKGSGGTDTQYF
TRBV7-3	TRBJ1-1	NA	TRBD1	TGTGCCAGCAGCTTAGGACAGGGGGTGAACACTGAAGCTTTCTTT	CASSLGQGVNTEAFF
TRBV6-6	TRBJ1-3	NA	NA	TGTGCCAGCAGCAGCGGGGGCTCTGGAAACACCATATATTTT	CASSSGGSGNTIYF
TRBV18	TRBJ2-2	NA	TRBD1	TGTGCCAGCTCACCCGGACAGGGCCGGACCGGGGAGCTGTTTTTT	CASSPGQGRTGELFF
TRBV7-8	TRBJ2-7	NA	TRBD1	TGTGCCAGCAGCTCGACAGGGGGCAGCCCCTACGAGCAGTACTTC	CASSSTGGSPYEQYF
TRBV29-1	TRBJ1-1	NA	TRBD1	TGCAGCGTTGGGGCAGGGGGGGTCACTGAAGCTTTCTTT	CSVGAGGVTEAFF
TRBV7-9	TRBJ2-2	NA	NA	TGTGCCAGCAGCTTAGCAGCGTCCGGGGAGCTGTTTTTT	CASSLAASGELFF
TRBV7-2	TRBJ1-5	NA	TRBD1	TGTGCCAGCAGCGCATCTACAGGGGGCGCCCGGCAGCCCCAGCATTTT	CASSASTGGARQPQHF
TRBV6-5	TRBJ1-1	NA	NA	TGTGCCGGGAGGAAAGAAGGTACCACTGAAGCTTTCTTT	CAGRKEGTTEAFF
TRBV6-5	TRBJ1-3	NA	TRBD1	TGTGCCAGCAGTTCACAGGGGGCAGGAGGAAACACCATATATTTT	CASSSQGAGGNTIYF
TRBV19	TRBJ1-5	once	NA	TGTGCCAGTAGTATAGCGGGCGGGGGTGCGGAGAATCAGCCCCAGCATTTT	CASSIAGGGAENQPQHF
TRBV5-1	TRBJ2-7	NA	TRBD2	TGCGCCAGCAGCGGGACTAGCGGGAGGCCCAGCTCCTACGAGCAGTACTTC	CASSGTSGRPSSYEQYF
TRBV28	TRBJ1-2	NA	NA	TGTGCCAGCAGTTCCCTCGGGGAGGGCCCAAACTATGGCTACACCTTC	CASSSLGEGPNYGYTF
TRBV5-4	TRBJ1-3	NA	NA	TGTGCCAGCAGCTTAGACACAGGGAGCGGAAACACCATATATTTT	CASSLDTGSGNTIYF
TRBV5-6	TRBJ2-7	NA	TRBD1	TGTGCCAGCAGCAAGGGACAGCGGTACGAGCAGTACTTC	CASSKGQRYEQYF
TRBV30	TRBJ2-7	NA	TRBD2	TGTGCCTGCTCCCCCCTGGGGGGGTTCTCCGAGCAGTACTTC	CACSPLGGFSEQYF
TRBV28	TRBJ2-2	NA	TRBD2	TGTGCCAGCACTAGCGGGAACACCGGGGAGCTGTTTTTT	CASTSGNTGELFF
TRBV28	TRBJ2-7	NA	TRBD2	TGTGCCAGCAGTTCGCTAGCGGGAGCTCCGTCCGAGCAGTACTTC	CASSSLAGAPSEQYF
TRBV7-9	TRBJ1-4	NA	NA	TGTGCCAGCAGCCTCACCAGCGGGACAAATAATGAAAAACTGTTTTTT	CASSLTSGTNNEKLFF
TRBV29-1	TRBJ2-7	NA	NA	TGCAGCGTCCTCTCGCGGAACGAGCAGTACTTC	CSVLSRNEQYF
TRBV7-3	TRBJ2-7	once	NA	TGTGCCAGCGGCATGGGGGCGTCGAGGGAGCAGTACTTC	CASGMGASREQYF
TRBV28	TRBJ2-5	NA	NA	TGTGCCAGCAGTTTAGGCCCGACGGGGCAAGAGACCCAGTACTTC	CASSLGPTGQETQYF
TRBV18	TRBJ1-1	NA	NA	TGTGCCAGCTCACCAACCGCGGGGGTGGTGTCTGAAGCTTTCTTT	CASSPTAGVVSEAFF
TRBV11-2	TRBJ2-1	NA	NA	TGTGCCAGCAGCCGGGACTCTTACAATGAGCAGTTCTTC	CASSRDSYNEQFF
TRBV7-2	TRBJ1-1	once	TRBD1	TGTGCCAGCAGCTTACGACAGGGGGGTGCTGAAGCTTTCTTT	CASSLRQGGAEAFF
TRBV2	TRBJ2-7	NA	NA	TGTGCCAGCTGTAAGGAATCCTACGAGCAGTACTTC	CASCKESYEQYF
TRBV14	TRBJ2-3	NA	NA	TGTGCCAGCAGCCAAGGGCCCACCCATACGCAGTATTTT	CASSQGPTHTQYF
TRBV19	TRBJ1-2	NA	NA	TGTGCCAGTAGTATAGAACAGCTTGGCTATGGCTACACCTTC	CASSIEQLGYGYTF
TRBV6-5	TRBJ1-2	NA	NA	TGTGCCAGCAGTTACTCCCGGGAGGGCTATGGCTACACCTTC	CASSYSREGYGYTF
TRBV7-8	TRBJ2-7	once	TRBD2	TGTGCCAGCAGGTTGAGCGGGGCCCCTGGGTCCTACGAGCAGTACTTC	CASRLSGAPGSYEQYF
TRBV6-1	TRBJ2-7	NA	NA	TGTGCCACCCAAATCGGGACCCTCTCCTACGAGCAGTACTTC	CATQIGTLSYEQYF